This record covers a single TCR beta chain. Its cognate antigen is unknown. These data are taken from a study of siplizumab effects on memory and regulatory T cells. Broader study findings: Proliferating Tregs taken from siplizumab cultures were not shown to have a confirmed suppressive function. Apparently more diverse than memory cells, naive T cells also seemed major alloresponse contributors. Sequences below about 10^-5 frequency were poorly captured, and few alloreactive clones mapped to unstimulated subsets.

Clones were sequenced by immunoSEQ multiplex PCR, and TCRdb holds only the in-frame ones, with some missing. The sample contains 100,000 or so clones, under 95% of which appear only once. CDR3 length: 14 amino acids. Germline V gene data show CDR1 as SGHAT and CDR2 as FQDESV (reference sequence). Unmatched junction bases numbered 10, after V lost 5 bases and J lost 7 bases. This clonotype was obtained from a human donor in good health. What was sequenced was Tregs sorted from blood. J is TRBJ2-5 and V is TRBV11-1; 7 bases fit TRBD1. Here the CDR3 reads CASSTTGWYWTQYF. CDR3 in DNA: TGTGCCAGCAGCACGACAGGGTGGTACTGGACCCAGTACTTC. Based on the CDR3 plus reference TRBV11-1 and TRBJ2-5, the full variable domain is EAEVAQSPRYKITEKSQAVAFWCDPISGHATLYWYRQILGQGPELLVQFQDESVVDDSQLPKDRFSAERLKGVDSTLKIQPAELGDSAMYLCASSTTGWYWTQYFGPGTRLLVL.